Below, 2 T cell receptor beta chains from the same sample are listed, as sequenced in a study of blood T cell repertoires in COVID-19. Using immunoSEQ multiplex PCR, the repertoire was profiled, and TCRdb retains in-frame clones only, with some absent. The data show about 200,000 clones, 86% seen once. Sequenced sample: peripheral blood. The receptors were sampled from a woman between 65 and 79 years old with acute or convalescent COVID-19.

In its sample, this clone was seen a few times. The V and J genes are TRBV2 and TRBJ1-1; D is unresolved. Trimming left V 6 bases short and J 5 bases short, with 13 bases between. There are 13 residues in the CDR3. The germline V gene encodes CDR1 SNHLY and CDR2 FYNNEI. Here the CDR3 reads CASSDSPKTEAFF. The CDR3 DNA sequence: TGTGCCAGCAGCGACTCGCCAAAGACTGAAGCTTTCTTT.

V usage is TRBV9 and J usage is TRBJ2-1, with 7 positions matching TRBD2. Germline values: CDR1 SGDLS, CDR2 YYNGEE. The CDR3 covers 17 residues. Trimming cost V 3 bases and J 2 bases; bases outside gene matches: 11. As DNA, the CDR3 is TGTGCCAGCAGCGCACAAATAGGGACTACCCCCTACAATGAGCAGTTCTTC. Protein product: CASSAQIGTTPYNEQFF. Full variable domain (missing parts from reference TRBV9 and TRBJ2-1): DSGVTQTPKHLITATGQRVTLRCSPRSGDLSVYWYQQSLDQGLQFLIQYYNGEERAKGNILERFSAQQFPDLHSELNLSSLELGDSALYFCASSAQIGTTPYNEQFFGPGTRLTVL.